One sample yielded the 28 T cell receptor beta chains listed below, sequenced in a study of blood T cell repertoires in COVID-19 (dated by TCRdb to the early 2020s). The protocol used for the library was the immunoSEQ multiplex PCR assay. The clones in this table, taken by TCRdb from immuneACCESS, are in-frame only. Not every clone is retained; where verified, under half of the shortfall comes from an unresolved V gene, and the cause of the rest is unknown. The sample includes around 270,000 clones, with around 89% observed a single time. The ten top clones hold around 0.8% of the sample. The sequencing sample was made of peripheral blood. Receptors originate from a man aged 30 to 39 with acute or convalescent COVID-19.

The chain joins TRBV3-1 (or the pseudogene TRBV3-2) to TRBJ2-5; 8 bases align to TRBD1. Trimming removed 4 bases from V and 4 bases from J; junction bases left unmatched: 2. This CDR3 region has 13 residues. Looked up from germline, CDR1 is LGHDT and CDR2 is YNNKEL (reference sequence). The chain's CDR3 is CASSLTGVETQYF. The CDR3 DNA is TGTGCCAGCAGCCTGACAGGGGTAGAGACCCAGTACTTC.

The V and J genes are TRBV28 and TRBJ1-5, with TRBD1 as a possible D gene (5 bases). Germline-derived CDR1 and CDR2 are MDHEN and SYDVKM. V lost 2 bases to trimming and J lost 6 bases, with 14 bases between them. This CDR3 comprises 15 residues. The CDR3 bases are TGTGCCAGCAGTTTACAGGACATAGTTGCTCAGCCCCAGCATTTT. Translated, it gives CASSLQDIVAQPQHF.

The rearrangement links TRBV7-9 to TRBJ2-7; D remains unclear. There are 16 residues in the CDR3. Germline V gene lookup returns CDR1 SEHNR and CDR2 FQNEAQ (reference sequence). Trimming pared 5 bases from V and 2 bases from J, leaving 19 bases between. CDR3 nucleotide sequence: TGTGCCAGCAGCGAGAACCTACAGCCACCCCCCTACGAGCAGTACTTC. It yields the protein CASSENLQPPPYEQYF.

The genes are TRBV30 and TRBJ1-1; maybe TRBD1 (5 bases). V shed 3 bases and J shed 10 bases, with 12 bases lying between them. CDR3 length equals 11 residues. From germline, CDR1 is GTSNPN and CDR2 SVGIG (reference sequence). CDR3 coding DNA: TGTGCCTGGAGCCCGGGAGGGGTAGCTTTCTTT. This codes for CAWSPGGVAFF.

The V gene is TRBV12-5, the J gene TRBJ2-5; TRBD2 matches at 7 bases. The CDR3 is 15 residues long. J was trimmed by 1 base and V by 2 bases; bases with no gene match: 4. Germline V gives CDR1 LGHNT, CDR2 FRNRAP. The CDR3 nucleotides are TGTGCTAGTGGTTTGAAGGGAGGGCCCCAAGAGACCCAGTACTTC. Protein product: CASGLKGGPQETQYF.

The rearrangement uses TRBV7-9 and TRBJ2-5; 9 positions match TRBD1. The V gene end was trimmed by 3 bases and the J gene end by 4 bases; junction bases not matched to a gene: 9. There are 16 residues in the CDR3. Germline CDR1 SEHNR, CDR2 FQNEAQ (reference sequence). The CDR3 sequence: CASSFSTGGWGETQYF. The CDR3 region has the DNA TGTGCCAGCAGCTTCTCTACAGGGGGCTGGGGAGAGACCCAGTACTTC.

This clone was counted a few times. This chain links TRBV6-6 with TRBJ1-5, with D possibly matching TRBD1 (5 bases). CDR1 is MNHNY, CDR2 SVGAGI, per germline (reference sequence). The CDR3 covers 12 residues. V shed 11 bases and J shed 9 bases, with 17 bases lying between them. The CDR3 coding sequence is TGTGCCGGCGGGACCACAGGTCGGCCCCAGCATTTT. Translation gives CAGGTTGRPQHF.

This clone has more than one count but fewer than ten. The chain combines TRBV19 with TRBJ1-6; TRBD1 might be the D (6 bases). Trimming shortened V by 4 bases and J by 2 bases, and 12 bases separated the two germline ends. Germline CDR1 and CDR2: LNHDA and SQIVND (reference sequence). CDR3 length: 16 amino acids. CDR3 DNA sequence: TGTGCCAGTAGTAAAACACAGGGCACCTATAATTCACCCCTCCACTTT. Protein: CASSKTQGTYNSPLHF.

On this clone itself: Other DNA sequences in this specimen translate into the identical CDR3. This chain links TRBV30 with TRBJ1-5; no clear D. CDR3 size: 13 residues. Germline CDR1 GTSNPN, CDR2 SVGIG (reference sequence). Trimming cost V 2 bases and J 4 bases, with 9 bases left between them. The chain's CDR3 is CAWSTEGNQPQHF. CDR3 bases: TGTGCCTGGAGTACCGAGGGTAATCAGCCCCAGCATTTT.

This chain joins TRBV10-2 and TRBJ2-5; tentatively, D is TRBD1 (5 bases). The CDR3 sequence is 15 residues long. Trimming pared 3 bases from V and 1 base from J, leaving 12 bases between. Germline CDR1 WSHSY, CDR2 SAAADI. The CDR3 loop is CASSENRQIQETQYF. The CDR3 DNA follows: TGCGCCAGCAGTGAAAATCGACAGATCCAAGAGACCCAGTACTTC.

The chain combines TRBV4-1 with TRBJ2-5, with D possibly being TRBD1 (5 bases). Per germline, CDR1 MGHRA and CDR2 YSYEKL. The CDR3 has 15 residues. The V gene lost 3 bases and the J gene lost 1 base, with 12 bases spanning the gap. CDR3 bases: TGCGCCAGCAGCCATGGGCAGGGCGTCCAAGAGACCCAGTACTTC. It translates to CASSHGQGVQETQYF.

The chain links TRBV9 to TRBJ2-5; possible D gene TRBD1, 5 bases. V lost 4 bases to trimming and J lost 1 base, with 14 bases between them. Germline V CDR1 and CDR2: SGDLS, YYNGEE. The CDR3 runs 15 residues. Here the CDR3 reads CASSPQVRVQETQYF. DNA for the CDR3: TGTGCCAGCAGCCCCCAAGTCAGGGTCCAAGAGACCCAGTACTTC.

This clone was detected a few times. The chain employs TRBV19 and TRBJ1-3; 7 nucleotides align to TRBD1. The length of the CDR3 is 17 residues. Germline V gives CDR1 LNHDA, CDR2 SQIVND (reference sequence). Trimming removed 4 bases from V and 1 base from J; junction bases left unmatched: 10. The CDR3 bases are TGTGCCAGTAGTACCCACCAGACAGGGAGGTCTGGAAACACCATATATTTT. This encodes CASSTHQTGRSGNTIYF.

This rearrangement joins TRBV18 to TRBJ2-7; 9 bases are a match to TRBD1. V shed 4 bases, J shed 4 bases, and the junction held 17 bases outside the gene matches. CDR1 and CDR2 from the germline V gene are KGHSH and LQKENI. The CDR3 covers 18 residues. The CDR3 coding sequence is TGTGCCAGCTCACTCAGAATCGGGACAGGGAGGAGCCCTTACGAGCAGTACTTC. Its translation is CASSLRIGTGRSPYEQYF.

The rearrangement links TRBV5-1 to TRBJ2-1, with D hard to call. Trimming shortened V by 0 bases and J by 9 bases, and 4 bases separated the two germline ends. CDR1 is SGHRS, CDR2 YFSETQ, per germline. CDR3 length: 11 residues. CDR3 bases: TGCGCCAGCAGCTTGGCTATTGAGCAGTTCTTC. Encoded protein: CASSLAIEQFF.

In its sample, this clone was seen a few times. The genes are TRBV5-1 and TRBJ2-3; D may be TRBD2 (5 bases). The germline V gene has CDR1 SGHRS and CDR2 YFSETQ. This CDR3 is 15 amino acids long. Deletions cut 4 bases from V and 10 bases from J, with 22 bases between. DNA of the CDR3: TGCGCCAGCAGCACCGGGGTCTACGGAGATCAATCGCAGTATTTT. This sequence encodes CASSTGVYGDQSQYF.

The rearrangement uses TRBV5-1 and TRBJ2-1; 16 bases line up with TRBD2. The trim removed 2 bases at V and 0 bases at J, leaving 11 bases unmatched. This CDR3 region has 21 residues. Germline V gene data show CDR1 as SGHRS and CDR2 as YFSETQ. The CDR3 reads CASSFPTGTSGRVHSYNEQFF. As DNA, the CDR3 is TGCGCCAGCAGCTTCCCGACCGGGACTAGCGGGAGGGTTCACTCCTACAATGAGCAGTTCTTC.

The rearrangement joins TRBV5-8 to TRBJ1-5; tentative D call: TRBD1 (6 bases). Germline V gene data show CDR1 as SGHTS and CDR2 as YDEGEE. The ends were cut back, 0 bases at V and 1 base at J, with 11 bases in the middle. The CDR3 consists of 16 residues. The CDR3 is CASSLGDRTSNQPQHF. For the CDR3, the DNA is TGTGCCAGCAGCTTGGGCGACAGGACCAGCAATCAGCCCCAGCATTTT.

The V call is TRBV27, the J call TRBJ2-7; possible D gene TRBD1, 6 bases. The CDR3 is made up of 13 amino acids. Germline lookup yields CDR1 MNHEY and CDR2 SMNVEV (reference sequence). Deletions cut 8 bases from V and 3 bases from J, with 14 bases between. This chain's CDR3 is CASAYGQNYEQYF. DNA for the CDR3: TGTGCCAGCGCCTACGGACAGAACTACGAGCAGTACTTC.

V gene TRBV19 combines with J gene TRBJ1-1; D gene ambiguous. The CDR3 consists of 14 residues. In germline, CDR1 is LNHDA, CDR2 SQIVND (reference sequence). Trimming removed 3 bases at V and 4 bases at J, with 12 bases between. The DNA for the CDR3 is TGTGCCAGTAGTATCGGCGGGGATGCCACTGAAGCTTTCTTT. This codes for CASSIGGDATEAFF.

Notes on this clone: A read error may account for a junction end that differs from germline. The V and J genes are TRBV12-5 and TRBJ2-7; D is possibly TRBD2 (6 bases). Germline values: CDR1 LGHNT, CDR2 FRNRAP. There are 15 residues in the CDR3. Here the CDR3 reads CASGPPETRLFFCDF. The CDR3 DNA reads TGTGCTAGTGGTCCCCCCGAGACTAGGCTCTTTTTTTGTGACTTC.

This chain links TRBV28 with TRBJ1-5; D is perhaps TRBD1 (5 bases). V dropped 0 bases and J dropped 6 bases, with 12 bases sitting between them. Germline V gene sequence: CDR1 MDHEN, CDR2 SYDVKM. The CDR3 spans 15 residues. CDR3 in amino acids: CASSLWQGGSQPQHF. The DNA for the CDR3 is TGTGCCAGCAGTTTATGGCAGGGAGGGAGTCAGCCCCAGCATTTT.

V is TRBV28 and J is TRBJ2-1, with 10 bases fitting TRBD2. Trimming cost V 3 bases and J 7 bases; bases outside gene matches: 6. The CDR3 runs to 15 residues. Germline CDR1 MDHEN, CDR2 SYDVKM. This CDR3 reads CASSLGSGGRNEQFF. The CDR3 DNA sequence: TGTGCCAGCAGTTTGGGTAGCGGGGGGAGGAATGAGCAGTTCTTC.

For the CDR3, the DNA is TGTGCCAGCAGCTTGGGGGGACAGGGGGGGACTGAAGCTTTCTTT. It specifies CASSLGGQGGTEAFF. This sequence joins TRBV5-8 and TRBJ1-1; 11 nucleotides agree with TRBD1. In germline, CDR1 is SGHTS, CDR2 YDEGEE. The J segment lost 5 bases and the V segment lost 0 bases, leaving 3 bases of the junction unmatched. The CDR3 spans 15 residues.

V usage is TRBV4-1 and J usage is TRBJ1-2; 8 bases line up with TRBD1. The CDR3 has 20 residues. With 0 bases clipped from V and 4 bases from J, the junction kept 19 bases outside the gene matches. Germline V gene sequence: CDR1 MGHRA, CDR2 YSYEKL. The CDR3 DNA reads TGCGCCAGCAGCCAAGATTCGTCCACCCATCGCCGGGACAGGCGCTATGGCTACACCTTC. This codes for CASSQDSSTHRRDRRYGYTF.

The chain employs TRBV2 and TRBJ1-2; 7 bases are a match to TRBD1. This CDR3 has 13 residues. The J segment lost 8 bases and the V segment lost 8 bases, leaving 11 bases of the junction unmatched. Germline CDR1 reads SNHLY; CDR2 reads FYNNEI. The chain's CDR3 is CASGWRGRHGYTF. The CDR3 bases are TGTGCCAGCGGATGGAGGGGGCGGCACGGCTACACCTTC.

The J gene is TRBJ1-3, the V gene TRBV3-1 (or the pseudogene TRBV3-2); unclear D gene. CDR1 and CDR2 (germline): LGHDT, YNNKEL (reference sequence). V gave up 4 bases and J gave up 1 base, with 14 bases separating them. The CDR3 has 16 residues. For the CDR3, the DNA is TGTGCCAGCAGCCCCCGAGGTATTCGTTCTGGAAACACCATATATTTT. Translating it yields CASSPRGIRSGNTIYF.

The chain has TRBV7-2 and TRBJ1-3; D is uncertain. V lost 5 bases and J 1 base, leaving 6 bases between the germline ends. The V gene's germline CDR1 is SGHTA and CDR2 FQGNSA. The CDR3 sequence is 13 residues long. CDR3 DNA: TGTGCCAGCAGCGGCAGTTCTGGAAACACCATATATTTT. It yields the protein CASSGSSGNTIYF.